This T cell receptor beta chain was found in a study of blood T cells in healthy people across ages. This CDR3 region has 13 residues. The V and J ends lost 6 bases and 6 bases, in that order; junction bases with no gene match: 7. Germline CDR1 SQVTM, CDR2 ANQGSEA. With respect to this clonotype: Its antigen is undetermined.

Next came a second PCR, run for roughly 6 to 11 cycles, which used a sample-barcoded 5' primer along with a J-beta primer mix. TCRdb ran MiXCR on the 5' RACE reads and lists one entry per CDR3 protein. The sample holds over 1.5 million distinct CDR3 sequences, roughly 49% seen once. Study observations and caveats: TCR beta diversity tracked closely with naive T cell percentage.

This sequence originates from a woman between 40 and 55 years old in good health. This chain joins TRBV29-1 and TRBJ1-4, with 7 nucleotides matching TRBD1. Sequencing used blood. The CDR3 bases are TGCAGCGTCCCGGGAGGGGGCCATGAAAAACTGTTTTTT. It specifies CSVPGGGHEKLFF.